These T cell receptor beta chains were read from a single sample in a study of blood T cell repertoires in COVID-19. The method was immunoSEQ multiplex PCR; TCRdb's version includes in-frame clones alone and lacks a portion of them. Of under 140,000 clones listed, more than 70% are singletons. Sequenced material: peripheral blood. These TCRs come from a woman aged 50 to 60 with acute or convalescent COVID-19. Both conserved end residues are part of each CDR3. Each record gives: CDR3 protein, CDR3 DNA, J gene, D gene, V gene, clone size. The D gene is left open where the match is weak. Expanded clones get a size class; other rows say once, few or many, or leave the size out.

CDR3aa: CASSWGRAGANVLTF
CDR3nt: TGTGCCAGCAGTTGGGGCAGGGCTGGGGCCAACGTCCTGACTTTC
j_gene: TRBJ2-6
d_gene: .
v_gene: TRBV28
abundance: .

CDR3aa: CAWSVSTGNSYNEQFF
CDR3nt: TGTGCCTGGAGTGTGAGTACGGGGAACTCCTACAATGAGCAGTTCTTC
j_gene: TRBJ2-1
d_gene: .
v_gene: TRBV30
abundance: once

CDR3aa: CVRSSRDRVWSNQPQHF
CDR3nt: TGTGTCAGAAGCTCCCGGGACAGGGTTTGGAGCAATCAGCCCCAGCATTTT
j_gene: TRBJ1-5
d_gene: .
v_gene: TRBV7-5
abundance: .

CDR3aa: CASSEDVSSYEQYF
CDR3nt: TGTGCCAGCAGTGAAGACGTCAGCTCCTACGAGCAGTACTTC
j_gene: TRBJ2-7
d_gene: .
v_gene: TRBV6-1
abundance: .

CDR3aa: CASSQDVYRTDTQYF
CDR3nt: TGTGCCAGCAGCCAAGATGTGTATCGCACAGATACGCAGTATTTT
j_gene: TRBJ2-3
d_gene: .
v_gene: TRBV14
abundance: .

CDR3aa: CASSQALTGGPYEQYF
CDR3nt: TGCGCCAGCAGCCAAGCTTTAACAGGGGGGCCCTACGAGCAGTACTTC
j_gene: TRBJ2-7
d_gene: TRBD1
v_gene: TRBV4-1
abundance: .

CDR3aa: CASLPRSYNEKLFF
CDR3nt: TGTGCCAGCCTCCCGAGGAGCTATAATGAAAAACTGTTTTTT
j_gene: TRBJ1-4
d_gene: .
v_gene: TRBV2
abundance: .

CDR3aa: CATSDFRGAHQNYGYTF
CDR3nt: TGTGCCACCAGTGATTTTCGGGGGGCCCACCAAAACTATGGCTACACCTTC
j_gene: TRBJ1-2
d_gene: .
v_gene: TRBV24-1
abundance: once

CDR3aa: CASATGGFGYTF
CDR3nt: TGTGCCAGTGCGACAGGGGGATTTGGCTACACCTTC
j_gene: TRBJ1-2
d_gene: TRBD1
v_gene: TRBV2
abundance: once

CDR3aa: CASSRVSGEQFF
CDR3nt: TGTGCCAGCAGCCGGGTGTCGGGTGAGCAGTTCTTC
j_gene: TRBJ2-1
d_gene: .
v_gene: TRBV28
abundance: .

CDR3aa: CASSTTELPYEQYF
CDR3nt: TGTGCCAGCAGCACGACAGAGCTCCCCTACGAGCAGTACTTC
j_gene: TRBJ2-7
d_gene: .
v_gene: TRBV7-9
abundance: .

CDR3aa: CASSPGGGLGYGYTF
CDR3nt: TGTGCCAGCAGCCCCGGGGGGGGCTTAGGCTATGGCTACACCTTC
j_gene: TRBJ1-2
d_gene: .
v_gene: TRBV6-5
abundance: once

CDR3aa: CATSRDQATDVLTF
CDR3nt: TGTGCCACCAGCAGAGATCAGGCCACAGACGTCCTGACTTTC
j_gene: TRBJ2-6
d_gene: .
v_gene: TRBV15
abundance: .

CDR3aa: CASRRTRLYEQYF
CDR3nt: TGTGCCAGCAGACGGACTCGACTTTACGAGCAGTACTTC
j_gene: TRBJ2-7
d_gene: .
v_gene: TRBV28
abundance: once

CDR3aa: CASRHPPRVTNTGELFF
CDR3nt: TGTGCCAGCAGACATCCCCCCAGGGTAACAAACACCGGGGAGCTGTTTTTT
j_gene: TRBJ2-2
d_gene: .
v_gene: TRBV28
abundance: many

CDR3aa: CSVESREGGTDTQYF
CDR3nt: TGCAGCGTTGAGTCCAGGGAAGGGGGCACAGATACGCAGTATTTT
j_gene: TRBJ2-3
d_gene: .
v_gene: TRBV29-1
abundance: .

CDR3aa: CASSPSGRAWQETQYF
CDR3nt: TGTGCCAGCAGCCCTAGCGGGAGGGCCTGGCAAGAGACCCAGTACTTC
j_gene: TRBJ2-5
d_gene: TRBD2
v_gene: TRBV7-8
abundance: .

CDR3aa: CASRRDRAHYLANQPQHF
CDR3nt: TGTGCCAGCAGAAGAGACAGGGCCCACTACTTAGCCAATCAGCCCCAGCATTTT
j_gene: TRBJ1-5
d_gene: TRBD1
v_gene: TRBV2
abundance: .

CDR3aa: CASTTQGPGYNSPLHF
CDR3nt: TGCGCCAGCACCACACAGGGTCCCGGGTATAATTCACCCCTCCACTTT
j_gene: TRBJ1-6
d_gene: .
v_gene: TRBV5-1
abundance: .

CDR3aa: CASSGLAGEQYF
CDR3nt: TGTGCCAGCAGTGGACTAGCGGGTGAGCAGTACTTC
j_gene: TRBJ2-7
d_gene: TRBD2
v_gene: TRBV12-3/TRBV12-4
abundance: .

CDR3aa: CATSRVAAQETQYF
CDR3nt: TGTGCCACCAGCAGAGTGGCAGCGCAAGAGACCCAGTACTTC
j_gene: TRBJ2-5
d_gene: .
v_gene: TRBV15
abundance: .

CDR3aa: CASSPGTGNTGELFF
CDR3nt: TGCGCCAGCAGCCCCGGGACAGGCAACACCGGGGAGCTGTTTTTT
j_gene: TRBJ2-2
d_gene: TRBD1
v_gene: TRBV5-1
abundance: .

CDR3aa: CASAPTREGGYTF
CDR3nt: TGTGCCAGCGCCCCGACCAGGGAGGGCGGCTACACCTTC
j_gene: TRBJ1-2
d_gene: .
v_gene: TRBV6-5
abundance: .

CDR3aa: CASRADRRDGYTF
CDR3nt: TGTGCCAGCAGGGCGGACAGAAGGGATGGCTACACCTTC
j_gene: TRBJ1-2
d_gene: .
v_gene: TRBV27
abundance: once

CDR3aa: CASSLPSDEQYF
CDR3nt: TGTGCCAGCAGCTTACCGAGCGACGAGCAGTACTTC
j_gene: TRBJ2-7
d_gene: .
v_gene: TRBV7-9
abundance: .

CDR3aa: CSASRVTGELFF
CDR3nt: TGCAGCGCCTCCAGGGTCACCGGGGAGCTGTTTTTT
j_gene: TRBJ2-2
d_gene: .
v_gene: TRBV29-1
abundance: .

CDR3aa: CASSRGTGSTNEKLFF
CDR3nt: TGTGCCAGCAGCCGTGGAACAGGGTCAACTAATGAAAAACTGTTTTTT
j_gene: TRBJ1-4
d_gene: .
v_gene: TRBV5-8
abundance: .

CDR3aa: CASSPEGAGSYEQYF
CDR3nt: TGCGCCAGCAGCCCGGAGGGGGCTGGCTCCTACGAGCAGTACTTC
j_gene: TRBJ2-7
d_gene: .
v_gene: TRBV5-1
abundance: .